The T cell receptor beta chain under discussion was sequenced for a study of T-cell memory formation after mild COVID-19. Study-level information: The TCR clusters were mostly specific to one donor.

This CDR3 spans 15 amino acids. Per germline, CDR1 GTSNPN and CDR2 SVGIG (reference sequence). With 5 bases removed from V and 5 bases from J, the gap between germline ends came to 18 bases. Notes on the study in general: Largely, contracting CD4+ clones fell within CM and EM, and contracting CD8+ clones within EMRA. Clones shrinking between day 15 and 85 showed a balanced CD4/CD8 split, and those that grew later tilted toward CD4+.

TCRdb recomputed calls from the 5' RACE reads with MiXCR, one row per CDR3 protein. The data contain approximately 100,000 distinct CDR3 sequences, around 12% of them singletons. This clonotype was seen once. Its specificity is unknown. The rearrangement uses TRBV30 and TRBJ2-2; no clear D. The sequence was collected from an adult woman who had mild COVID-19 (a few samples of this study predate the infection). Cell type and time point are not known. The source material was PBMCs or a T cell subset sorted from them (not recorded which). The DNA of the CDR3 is TGTGCCTGGGATCTTGCCTTAACACTTACCGGGGAGCTGTTTTTT. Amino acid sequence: CAWDLALTLTGELFF.